A selection of T cell receptor beta chains follows, all from one sample in a study of cytomegalovirus exposure and HLA in healthy donors. Produced via immunoSEQ multiplex PCR; TCRdb's table is partial and in-frame only. The sample consists of around 260,000 clones, roughly 80% of them appearing once. What was sequenced was PBMCs. Source of these receptors: a girl aged 2 to 9 in good health and CMV-seronegative. The CDR3 runs from the conserved cysteine through the conserved F or W.

j_call | cdr3_length | v_call | cdr3_aa
TRBJ1-1 | 16 | TRBV29-1 | CSVDHGTGGPSTEAFF
TRBJ2-5 | 16 | TRBV13 | CASSILQREEQETQYF
TRBJ2-7 | 15 | TRBV9 | CASSPSGTRTYEQYF
TRBJ1-2 | 15 | TRBV5-6 | CASCVEGRGDYGYTF
TRBJ1-1 | 15 | TRBV2 | CASTPLSGVNTEAFF
TRBJ2-2 | 13 | TRBV7-9 | CASSYRGTGELFF
TRBJ2-2 | 15 | TRBV28 | CAAGETSGNTGELFF
TRBJ1-4 | 16 | TRBV27 | CASSVGQPTTNEKLFF
TRBJ2-3 | 15 | TRBV7-2 | CASSLLAGGPDTQYF
TRBJ1-1 | 11 | TRBV5-1 | CANRSGGEAFF
TRBJ2-1 | 14 | TRBV13 | CASSRLSSYNEQFF
TRBJ2-1 | 17 | TRBV7-8 | CASSLSLRDRVNNEQFF
TRBJ2-2 | 16 | TRBV9 | CASSARQGRNTGELFF
TRBJ1-2 | 14 | TRBV7-9 | CASSSGQGYYGYTF
TRBJ2-1 | 15 | TRBV27 | CASSLTGTSYNEQFF
TRBJ2-7 | 15 | TRBV4-1 | CASSQVETAAYEQYF
TRBJ2-1 | 13 | TRBV5-1 | CASSLGRGVEQFF